These 6 T cell receptor beta chains were sequenced from one sample in a study of T cell changes during pregnancy in multiple sclerosis. The assay was immunoSEQ multiplex PCR, and TCRdb's table has in-frame clones only and misses some. This sample has around 33,000 clones, with about 91% found just once. The specimen was CD8+ T cells from peripheral blood mononuclear cells, collected before pregnancy. The receptors come from a female donor with multiple sclerosis, enrolled in a pregnancy study.

The chain carries TRBV6-6 and TRBJ2-7; 11 bases align to TRBD2. Germline V CDR1 and CDR2: MNHNY, SVGAGI (reference sequence). This CDR3 has 15 residues. V shed 6 bases, J shed 4 bases, and the junction held 8 bases outside the gene matches. Here the CDR3 reads CASRLATSGSYEQYF. CDR3 in DNA: TGTGCCAGCAGACTCGCTACTAGCGGGAGTTACGAGCAGTACTTC.

This chain connects TRBV4-3 to TRBJ2-3, with 7 bases fitting TRBD1. CDR3 length equals 16 residues. With 3 bases clipped from V and 2 bases from J, the junction kept 8 bases outside the gene matches. Germline assignment: CDR1 LGHNA and CDR2 YSLEER. DNA for the CDR3: TGCGCCAGCAGCCAGAGACCGGACAGGCTCACAGATACGCAGTATTTT. Its protein product is CASSQRPDRLTDTQYF.

The chain uses TRBV7-3 and TRBJ2-1; 13 nucleotides align to TRBD2. Germline trimming cut 4 bases from V and 8 bases from J; bases unmatched to any gene: 11. Germline assignment: CDR1 SGHTA and CDR2 FQGTGA. CDR3 length: 17 residues. DNA for the CDR3: TGTGCCAGCAGCTCTGGGGGGGGACTAGCGGGGAGCGATGAGCAGTTCTTC. Amino acid sequence: CASSSGGGLAGSDEQFF. The full variable domain, in which reference TRBV7-3 and TRBJ2-1 provide the parts outside the CDR3, is GAGVSQTPSNKVTEKGKYVELRCDPISGHTALYWYRQSLGQGPEFLIYFQGTGAADDSGLPNDRFFAVRPEGSVSTLKIQRTERGDSAVYLCASSSGGGLAGSDEQFFGPGTRLTVL.

The V gene is TRBV9, the J gene TRBJ2-1; 8 nucleotides agree with TRBD2. The CDR3 consists of 15 residues. CDR1 and CDR2 (germline): SGDLS, YYNGEE. V shed 1 base and J 6 bases; nucleotides not matched to a gene: 6. The CDR3, as DNA: TGTGCCAGCAGCGTAAGCGGGAGTGGGGGCAATGAGCAGTTCTTC. This gives the protein CASSVSGSGGNEQFF. Using reference TRBV9 and TRBJ2-1 for the parts outside the CDR3, the full variable domain is DSGVTQTPKHLITATGQRVTLRCSPRSGDLSVYWYQQSLDQGLQFLIQYYNGEERAKGNILERFSAQQFPDLHSELNLSSLELGDSALYFCASSVSGSGGNEQFFGPGTRLTVL.

This chain connects TRBV28 to TRBJ1-5; D possibly corresponds to TRBD1 (5 bases). Germline CDR1 is MDHEN and CDR2 is SYDVKM. This CDR3 is built from 14 residues. V was trimmed by 6 bases and J by 7 bases, leaving 16 bases between them. CDR3 in DNA: TGTGCCAGCAGGAAGGGAGGGGACGTACAGCCCCAGCATTTT. It yields the protein CASRKGGDVQPQHF.

This clone was observed a few times. The rearrangement links TRBV19 to TRBJ1-1; D may be TRBD1 (5 bases). CDR3 length: 12 amino acids. Germline V CDR1 and CDR2: LNHDA, SQIVND (reference sequence). The CDR3 DNA sequence: TGTGCAAGTGGGGCAGCGAACACTGAAGCTTTCTTT. It specifies CASGAANTEAFF.